This TCR beta chain was identified in a study of blood T cell repertoires in COVID-19. TCRdb keeps only in-frame clones here, not all; method: immunoSEQ multiplex PCR. The table includes 650,000 to 800,000 clones, 80% to 90% detected once. From germline, CDR1 is LNHDA and CDR2 SQIVND (reference sequence). V was clipped by 5 bases and J by 6 bases; unmatched bases: 8. CDR3 length: 15 amino acids. The sequence derives from a young woman with acute or convalescent COVID-19. J is TRBJ2-4 and V is TRBV19, with 9 positions matching TRBD1. Material: peripheral blood. CDR3 bases: TGTGCCAGTAGTCTCCAGGACAGGGGTGCAAACATTCAGTACTTC. Translation gives CASSLQDRGANIQYF.